This T cell receptor (beta chain) was recorded in a study of cytomegalovirus exposure and HLA in healthy donors. The PCR ran on 60 Vbeta and 13 Jbeta primers. The protocol was immunoSEQ multiplex PCR, while the TCRdb copy is restricted to in-frame clones and leaves out a portion. The data show 200,000 or so clones, approximately 84% seen once. The sample taken for sequencing was PBMCs. This clonotype was obtained from a woman aged 30 to 39 in good health and CMV-seropositive.

CDR3 nucleotides: TGTGCCAGCAGTGCCCGGGACAGGGGATTTTCTGAAGCTTTCTTT. This encodes CASSARDRGFSEAFF. J is TRBJ1-1 and V is TRBV6-1; 10 positions match TRBD1. Looked up from germline, CDR1 is MNHNS and CDR2 is SASEGT. The CDR3 covers 15 residues. The V segment lost 4 bases and the J segment 6 bases; nucleotides outside the gene matches: 8.